This TCR beta chain was found in a study of blood T cell repertoires in COVID-19. Turning to the study itself: Acute-phase and convalescent COVID-19 samples originated in the United States, Italy and Spain. PBMCs, B-cell-depleted T cells, or T cells provided the cDNA or gDNA that made up the material.

The protocol was immunoSEQ multiplex PCR, while the TCRdb copy is restricted to in-frame clones and leaves out a portion. The data contain approximately 240,000 clones, 75% to 95% of them singletons. The V end was cut by 1 base, the J end by 9 bases, with 16 bases between. CDR1 and CDR2 (germline): SGHVS, FQNEAQ. The CDR3 contains 15 residues. Membership in each cohort depended on participant-reported clinical history. Each recovered donor of Cohort 3 presented with two negative PCRs, clearance, or symptom resolution. Source material: PBMCs or T cells enriched from blood (not recorded which). This chain connects TRBV7-8 to TRBJ2-1, with D perhaps TRBD1 (6 bases). This receptor was identified in a woman aged 18-35 years who had recovered from COVID-19. For the CDR3, the DNA is TGTGCCAGCAGCTTAGTTGGGGGCCCCAGGGGTGAGCAGTTCTTC. It specifies CASSLVGGPRGEQFF. Supplemented by reference TRBV7-8 and TRBJ2-1, the full variable domain reads GAGVSQSPRYKVAKRGQDVALRCDPISGHVSLFWYQQALGQGPEFLTYFQNEAQLDKSGLPSDRFFAERPEGSVSTLKIQRTQQEDSAVYLCASSLVGGPRGEQFFGPGTRLTVL.